The source of this T cell receptor (beta chain) is a study of cytomegalovirus exposure and HLA in healthy donors. Study findings and constraints: It emerged from a later analysis that several of the most significant clusters appeared to be linked to common viral pathogens.

CDR1 and CDR2 from the germline V gene are LNHDA and SQIVND (reference sequence). The CDR3 runs to 16 residues. The trim removed 1 base at V and 2 bases at J, leaving 6 bases unmatched. As to this clone: Its target is unknown.

The primer mix had 60 Vbeta and 13 Jbeta primers. The table came from immunoSEQ multiplex PCR; TCRdb's copy has only in-frame clones and leaves some out. The table has fewer than 250,000 clones, 82% seen once. The genes are TRBV19 and TRBJ1-2; TRBD1 matches 8 bases. The sample consisted of PBMCs. The source of this sequence is a man aged 40-50 years in good health and CMV-seropositive. CDR3 sequence: CASSIGRDRRNYGYTF. The CDR3 region has the DNA TGTGCCAGTAGTATAGGGAGGGACAGGCGAAACTATGGCTACACCTTC.